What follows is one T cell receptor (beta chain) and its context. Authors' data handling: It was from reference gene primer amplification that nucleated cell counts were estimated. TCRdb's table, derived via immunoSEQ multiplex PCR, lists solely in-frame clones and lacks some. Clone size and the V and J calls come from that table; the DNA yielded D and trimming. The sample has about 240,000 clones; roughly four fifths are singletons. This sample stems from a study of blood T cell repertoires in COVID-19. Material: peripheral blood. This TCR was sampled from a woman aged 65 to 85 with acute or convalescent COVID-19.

The CDR3 here is CASSPIRDRVYGYTF. CDR3 DNA sequence: TGTGCCAGCAGCCCAATCCGGGACAGGGTTTATGGCTACACCTTC. V and J are TRBV11-2 and TRBJ1-2, with 9 bases identical to TRBD1. This CDR3 spans 15 amino acids. Germline V CDR1 and CDR2: SGHAT, FQNNGV. Trimming removed 5 bases from V and 5 bases from J; junction bases left unmatched: 9. Variable domain in full (rest from reference TRBV11-2 and TRBJ1-2): EAGVAQSPRYKIIEKRQSVAFWCNPISGHATLYWYQQILGQGPKLLIQFQNNGVVDDSQLPKDRFSAERLKGVDSTLKIQPAKLEDSAVYLCASSPIRDRVYGYTFGSGTRLTVV.